Presented here are 21 T cell receptor beta chains from one specimen sequenced in a study of early T cells in non-severe SARS-CoV-2 infection. A single record per CDR3 protein comes from TCRdb applying MiXCR to the 5' RACE reads. Here the sample spans about 100,000 distinct CDR3 sequences, around an eighth being singletons. What was sequenced was whole blood. The receptors originated from an adult who was a healthcare worker with PCR-confirmed SARS-CoV-2 infection or an uninfected control (not recorded which).

This clonotype was seen only a few times. J is TRBJ1-1 and V is TRBV18; maybe TRBD1 (6 bases). V lost 5 bases, J lost 3 bases, and 13 bases lay in between. The CDR3 is 14 residues long. The germline gives CDR1 KGHSH, CDR2 LQKENI. In DNA, the CDR3 is TGTGCCAGCTCAGCCGGGACACAGTACACTGAAGCTTTCTTT. Translated, it gives CASSAGTQYTEAFF.

This clonotype was counted between two and nine times. The chain is built from TRBV19 and TRBJ2-1; D not resolved. The CDR3 spans 12 residues. Trimming stripped 5 bases from V and 9 bases from J, with 11 bases between. Germline V CDR1 and CDR2: LNHDA, SQIVND (reference sequence). The CDR3 here is CASSPPLGEQFF. CDR3 DNA: TGTGCCAGTAGTCCGCCGCTAGGTGAGCAGTTCTTC.

The chain uses TRBV29-1 and TRBJ1-1; TRBD1 aligns across 8 bases. This CDR3 has 14 residues. Trimming at V came to 7 bases and at J to 5 bases, leaving 12 bases not matched to a gene. Germline loops: CDR1 SQVTM, CDR2 ANQGSEA. The CDR3 region is CSAESDREGTEAFF. The CDR3 coding sequence is TGCAGCGCGGAGTCGGACAGGGAGGGAACTGAAGCTTTCTTT.

This clonotype occurred many times. The chain links TRBV29-1 to TRBJ2-7, with D possibly matching TRBD2 (6 bases). The V and J ends lost 6 bases and 2 bases respectively, with 14 bases between them. The CDR3 has 13 amino acids. Germline CDR1 and CDR2: SQVTM and ANQGSEA. As DNA, the CDR3 is TGCAGCGTGAGCAAACTAGCACCCTACGAGCAGTACTTC. Its protein is CSVSKLAPYEQYF.

A few counts support this clonotype. This chain uses TRBV7-9 with TRBJ2-7; TRBD2 matches at 9 bases. V trimming: 5 bases; J trimming: 3 bases; junction bases outside the gene matches: 2. The V gene's germline CDR1 is SEHNR and CDR2 FQNEAQ (reference sequence). This CDR3 is 13 amino acids long. The DNA for the CDR3 is TGTGCCAGCAGCCGTAGCGGGGGCTACGAGCAGTACTTC. Protein sequence: CASSRSGGYEQYF.

The table lists this clonotype with a few counts. This chain links TRBV27 with TRBJ2-7; 9 bases fit TRBD1. CDR1 is MNHEY, CDR2 SMNVEV, per germline (reference sequence). The CDR3 has 14 amino acids. V shed 7 bases, J shed 4 bases, and the junction held 8 bases outside the gene matches. The DNA for the CDR3 is TGTGCCAGCAAACCGGGACAGGGTTGGTACGAGCAGTACTTC. Translating it yields CASKPGQGWYEQYF.

The gene calls are TRBV28 and TRBJ1-4; 10 nucleotides align to TRBD1. Germline assignment: CDR1 MDHEN and CDR2 SYDVKM. The CDR3 has 15 amino acids. The V gene end was trimmed by 8 bases and the J gene end by 8 bases; junction bases not matched to a gene: 11. The CDR3 DNA sequence: TGTGCCAGCCGAATGATCGACAGGGGGCAAGAAAAACTGTTTTTT. The encoded protein is CASRMIDRGQEKLFF.

Worth noting for this clonotype: It may be a read error: a sequence one base away is much more abundant. The chain employs TRBV20-1 and TRBJ1-2; TRBD1 is a possible D gene (6 bases). The V end lost 5 bases, the J end lost 2 bases, and 15 bases lay between the germline ends. The germline V gene has CDR1 DFQATT and CDR2 SNEGSKA (reference sequence). This CDR3 is built from 14 residues. The CDR3 DNA follows: TGCAGTGCTGTCTTAGGGGGGCAGAACTATGGCTACACCTTC. Protein sequence: CSAVLGGQNYGYTF.

This clonotype was picked up a small number of times. The genes are TRBV5-1 and TRBJ1-3, with D unresolved. The CDR3 spans 14 residues. Trimming removed 1 base at V and 0 bases at J, with 5 bases between. Germline V lookup: CDR1 SGHRS, CDR2 YFSETQ. CDR3 in DNA: TGCGCCAGCAGCTTGCAAGTCTCTGGAAACACCATATATTTT. This codes for CASSLQVSGNTIYF.

This clonotype was picked up many times. The rearrangement links TRBV29-1 to TRBJ2-1, with 7 bases lining up with TRBD1. This CDR3 spans 12 amino acids. The J segment lost 4 bases and the V segment lost 7 bases, leaving 4 bases of the junction unmatched. In germline, CDR1 is SQVTM, CDR2 ANQGSEA. The DNA for the CDR3 is TGCAGCGGGCGACAGGGTTACAATGAGCAGTTCTTC. Its protein product is CSGRQGYNEQFF.

This clonotype was seen ten or more times. The J gene is TRBJ1-2, the V gene TRBV7-3; no definite D call. This CDR3 comprises 12 residues. Germline V gives CDR1 SGHTA, CDR2 FQGTGA. Trimming took off 0 bases at V and 2 bases at J, with 1 base between the two ends. As DNA, the CDR3 is TGTGCCAGCAGCTTAACGAACTATGGCTACACCTTC. Its translation: CASSLTNYGYTF.

This clonotype has ten or more counts. V is TRBV19 and J is TRBJ1-2; no firm D call. Deletions cut 3 bases from V and 3 bases from J, with 17 bases between. Looked up from germline, CDR1 is LNHDA and CDR2 is SQIVND (reference sequence). The CDR3 extends over 16 amino acids. CDR3: CASSIQVGRLHYGYTF. Written as DNA, the CDR3 is TGTGCCAGTAGTATTCAAGTCGGCAGATTACACTATGGCTACACCTTC. The whole variable domain, remainder taken from reference TRBV19 and TRBJ1-2, is DGGITQSPKYLFRKEGQNVTLSCEQNLNHDAMYWYRQDPGQGLRLIYYSQIVNDFQKGDIAEGYSVSREKKESFPLTVTSAQKNPTAFYLCASSIQVGRLHYGYTFGSGTRLTVV.

This clonotype appeared a few times. The chain employs TRBV19 and TRBJ1-5; D gene unclear. Trimming shortened V by 1 base and J by 0 bases, and 7 bases separated the two germline ends. From germline, CDR1 is LNHDA and CDR2 SQIVND (reference sequence). CDR3 length: 15 amino acids. CDR3 coding DNA: TGTGCCAGTAGTATAGGGCAGAGTAGCAATCAGCCCCAGCATTTT. Its translation: CASSIGQSSNQPQHF.

This clonotype has ten or more counts. The genes are TRBV5-4 and TRBJ2-7, with D perhaps matching TRBD1 or TRBD2 (5 bases each). Germline values: CDR1 SGHNT, CDR2 YYREEE (reference sequence). Trimming took off 3 bases at V and 0 bases at J, with 19 bases between the two ends. The CDR3 has 17 residues. CDR3 region: CASSSKGRGLGSYEQYF. Here the CDR3 DNA reads TGTGCCAGCAGCTCGAAAGGCCGGGGCTTAGGCTCCTACGAGCAGTACTTC. Together with reference TRBV5-4 and TRBJ2-7, the CDR3 gives the full variable domain: ETGVTQSPTHLIKTRGQQVTLRCSSQSGHNTVSWYQQALGQGPQFIFQYYREEENGRGNFPPRFSGLQFPNYSSELNVNALELDDSALYLCASSSKGRGLGSYEQYFGPGTRLTVT.

The rearrangement uses TRBV7-9 and TRBJ2-3, with a possible D match to TRBD1 (6 bases). CDR1 is SEHNR and CDR2 is FQNEAQ in the germline V gene (reference sequence). The CDR3 contains 14 residues. Trimming took 5 bases from V and 6 from J, leaving 15 bases between them. The CDR3 reads CASSHTDRPDTQYF. CDR3 coding DNA: TGTGCCAGCAGCCATACTGACAGGCCGGATACGCAGTATTTT.

A few counts support this clonotype. The chain couples TRBV7-9 to TRBJ1-3; D might be TRBD1 (5 bases). The CDR3 covers 16 residues. Germline values: CDR1 SEHNR, CDR2 FQNEAQ (reference sequence). The V end was cut by 4 bases, the J end by 0 bases, with 13 bases between. CDR3 coding DNA: TGTGCCAGCAGCTCGTCCGGGACCTCCTCTGGAAACACCATATATTTT. This sequence encodes CASSSSGTSSGNTIYF.

Remarks on this clonotype: A much bigger clone sits one base away, suggesting this may be a read error. No conserved phenylalanine or tryptophan is present at the end of the CDR3, so a read error is the likely explanation. The genes are TRBV3-1 and TRBJ1-2; D perhaps matches TRBD1 (6 bases). Trimming took off 1 base at V and 4 bases at J, with 10 bases between the two ends. Germline CDR1 LGHDT, CDR2 YNNKEL (reference sequence). The CDR3 is made up of 14 amino acids. The DNA for the CDR3 is TGTGCCAGCAGCCAAGTCGGCAGGGGCTATGGCTACACCCTC. Protein sequence: CASSQVGRGYGYTL.

The rearrangement joins TRBV5-1 to TRBJ2-2, with TRBD1 matching 7 bases. Per the germline V gene, CDR1 is SGHRS and CDR2 is YFSETQ. This CDR3 region has 15 residues. V lost 2 bases and J lost 1; bases outside the gene matches: 2. The CDR3 nucleotides read TGCGCCAGCAGCTTTGACAGGGTGAACACCGGGGAGCTGTTTTTT. This codes for CASSFDRVNTGELFF.

CDR3 coding DNA: TGTGCCAGCAGCCCCAGCGGGAGGGCCTCTCCGGAGCAGTTCTTC. This gives the protein CASSPSGRASPEQFF. This chain links TRBV7-3 with TRBJ2-1, with 10 bases lining up with TRBD2. CDR3 length: 15 residues. The germline gives CDR1 SGHTA, CDR2 FQGTGA. Losses at the gene ends were 5 bases for V and 10 bases for J; bases not matched to a gene: 11. The entire variable domain, with the rest obtained from reference TRBV7-3 and TRBJ2-1, is as follows: GAGVSQTPSNKVTEKGKYVELRCDPISGHTALYWYRQSLGQGPEFLIYFQGTGAADDSGLPNDRFFAVRPEGSVSTLKIQRTERGDSAVYLCASSPSGRASPEQFFGPGTRLTVL.

This clonotype was picked up many times. The V call is TRBV12-3 or TRBV12-4, the J call TRBJ2-5; 10 bases fit TRBD2. Trimming removed 7 bases from V and 4 bases from J; junction bases left unmatched: 9. CDR3 length: 15 amino acids. CDR3 protein: CASTRAGGLAETQYF. The CDR3 nucleotides are TGTGCCAGCACTAGAGCGGGGGGGCTGGCAGAGACCCAGTACTTC.

This clonotype has more than one count but fewer than ten. This chain joins TRBV6-1 and TRBJ2-7, with 9 bases identical to TRBD1. CDR3 size: 14 residues. Germline assignment: CDR1 MNHNS and CDR2 SASEGT. The V gene end was trimmed by 8 bases and the J gene end by 5 bases; junction bases not matched to a gene: 10. For the CDR3, the DNA is TGTGCCAGCCTCCCTTTAGGGACAGGGAACGAGCAGTACTTC. This translates into CASLPLGTGNEQYF.